Reported below is one TCR beta chain. The antigen is not known. The entry originates in a study of shared clonotypes between healthy human individuals. In the study overall: Per donor, three plates held CD4 naive cells, three held CD4 memory, two held CD8 naive and one held CD8 memory.

Germline-derived CDR1 and CDR2 are SGHNT and YYREEE (reference sequence). This CDR3 spans 17 amino acids. Trimming took off 2 bases at V and 2 bases at J, with 14 bases between the two ends. Study-level points and caveats: Approximately 4.9% of naive CD4 clonotypes were shared across several donors.

Naive CD4+ cells were CD45RA-selected; the remaining cells were memory. Measured with immunoSEQ multiplex PCR; TCRdb has only the in-frame clones, and not every one. The data hold 2 million to 2.5 million clones, with about 92% observed a single time. Sequencing used naive CD4+ T cells from PBMCs. Subset of the sample: CD45RA+ positively selected. The source of this sequence is a man younger than 30 in good health. Some clones in this sample may be carry-over from other donors' samples. V usage is TRBV5-4 and J usage is TRBJ2-6; tentatively, D is TRBD2 (6 bases). The CDR3 sequence is CASSFLGRLPGANVLTF. CDR3 DNA: TGTGCCAGCAGCTTTCTAGGGAGGCTCCCTGGGGCCAACGTCCTGACTTTC.